Following are 24 T cell receptor beta chains from one sample sequenced in a study of blood T cell repertoires in COVID-19. Assay used: immunoSEQ multiplex PCR; TCRdb lists only in-frame clones, some missing. The data contain 80,000 to 95,000 clones, roughly 87% of them seen just once; the ten biggest clones take up approximately 7.4%. Sample: peripheral blood. Every receptor here comes from a man in his 70s with acute or convalescent COVID-19.

This chain links TRBV5-4 with TRBJ2-6; no definite D call. Germline loops: CDR1 SGHNT, CDR2 YYREEE (reference sequence). Trimming pared 3 bases from V and 2 bases from J, leaving 12 bases between. This CDR3 is built from 16 residues. The CDR3 DNA is TGTGCCAGCAGCTCGTTTTTGGGCGCTGGGGCCAACGTCCTGACTTTC. It codes for CASSSFLGAGANVLTF.

V gene TRBV6-1 combines with J gene TRBJ2-3; tentative D call: TRBD1 (5 bases). Trimming stripped 2 bases from V and 2 bases from J, with 11 bases between. The CDR3 consists of 15 residues. Per the germline V gene, CDR1 is MNHNS and CDR2 is SASEGT. The CDR3 here is CASSEQGGFTDTQYF. The CDR3 region has the DNA TGTGCCAGCAGTGAACAGGGTGGGTTCACAGATACGCAGTATTTT.

The chain carries TRBV5-6 and TRBJ1-1; TRBD1 matches at 9 bases. The V and J ends lost 4 bases and 4 bases, in that order; junction bases with no gene match: 14. Germline V gene data show CDR1 as SGHDT and CDR2 as YYEEEE. This CDR3 has 17 residues. CDR3 loop: CASSPGTGNPKSTEAFF. The CDR3 nucleotides read TGTGCCAGCAGCCCCGGGACAGGGAACCCTAAGAGCACTGAAGCTTTCTTT.

The chain has TRBV28 and TRBJ2-7, with TRBD2 matching 8 bases. V was clipped by 7 bases and J by 2 bases; unmatched bases: 7. Germline values: CDR1 MDHEN, CDR2 SYDVKM. This CDR3 contains 14 residues. Here the CDR3 reads CASNPPGGAYEQYF. The CDR3 nucleotides read TGTGCCAGCAATCCACCGGGGGGGGCCTACGAGCAGTACTTC.

The chain has TRBV11-2 and TRBJ2-7; D is ambiguous. The CDR3 contains 14 residues. Germline CDR1 is SGHAT and CDR2 is FQNNGV. V was pared by 1 base and J by 4 bases, with 11 bases between. DNA of the CDR3: TGTGCCAGCAGCTTAGTACCTAACGGGTACGAGCAGTACTTC. This codes for CASSLVPNGYEQYF.

The sample holds many counts of this clone. V usage is TRBV19 and J usage is TRBJ2-7; 7 bases are a match to TRBD1. CDR3 length: 14 residues. V was pared by 8 bases and J by 0 bases, with 7 bases of the junction left unmatched. The germline V gene encodes CDR1 LNHDA and CDR2 SQIVND (reference sequence). Here the CDR3 DNA reads TGTGCCAGTCGGGACAGACAGAGCTCCTACGAGCAGTACTTC. Its translation is CASRDRQSSYEQYF. Supplemented by reference TRBV19 and TRBJ2-7, the full variable domain reads DGGITQSPKYLFRKEGQNVTLSCEQNLNHDAMYWYRQDPGQGLRLIYYSQIVNDFQKGDIAEGYSVSREKKESFPLTVTSAQKNPTAFYLCASRDRQSSYEQYFGPGTRLTVT.

The rearrangement links TRBV5-8 to TRBJ1-1, with no clear D. The V end lost 4 bases, the J end lost 6 bases, and 19 bases lay between the germline ends. The length of the CDR3 is 15 residues. CDR1 is SGHTS and CDR2 is YDEGEE in the germline V gene. The CDR3 nucleotides are TGTGCCAGCAGCGTCCGAGGCAGGAGGGAAGCTGAAGCTTTCTTT. This gives the protein CASSVRGRREAEAFF.

The table lists this clone with a count of one. This chain joins TRBV10-3 and TRBJ1-1, with TRBD1 as a possible D gene (5 bases). Germline lookup yields CDR1 ENHRY and CDR2 SYGVKD. The CDR3 consists of 14 residues. Trimming stripped 7 bases from V and 4 bases from J, with 16 bases between. Here the CDR3 DNA reads TGTGCCATCATGGCGGGGATCGGGGGCACTGAAGCTTTCTTT. Translation: CAIMAGIGGTEAFF.

The rearrangement joins TRBV7-2 to TRBJ1-1; 7 nucleotides line up with TRBD1. This CDR3 is built from 13 residues. Germline V lookup: CDR1 SGHTA, CDR2 FQGNSA. The V gene end was trimmed by 5 bases and the J gene end by 4 bases; junction bases not matched to a gene: 4. CDR3 region: CASSRQGGTEAFF. The CDR3 DNA sequence: TGTGCCAGCAGCCGACAGGGAGGCACTGAAGCTTTCTTT.

The chain employs TRBV10-3 and TRBJ1-2, with 7 bases that match TRBD1. Germline V gene sequence: CDR1 ENHRY, CDR2 SYGVKD. V dropped 2 bases and J dropped 5; count of bases not matched to a gene: 8. The CDR3 sequence is 15 residues long. CDR3 amino acids: CAISEQAGGKYGYTF. CDR3 DNA: TGTGCCATCAGTGAGCAGGCAGGGGGGAAGTATGGCTACACCTTC.

The V call is TRBV5-1, the J call TRBJ2-1; 11 positions match TRBD2. The CDR3 is made up of 16 amino acids. Germline CDR1 SGHRS, CDR2 YFSETQ. Trimming took 3 bases from V and 3 from J; bases not matched to a gene: 5. In DNA, the CDR3 is TGCGCCAGCAGCTCCGGAACTAGCGGGGGCTACAATGAGCAGTTCTTC. Translating gives CASSSGTSGGYNEQFF.

The CDR3 is CASLASPGQGNTGELFF. CDR3 nucleotide sequence: TGTGCCAGCCTCGCCAGTCCGGGACAGGGTAACACCGGGGAGCTGTTTTTT. The J gene is TRBJ2-2, the V gene TRBV19; 9 bases match TRBD1. This CDR3 is 17 amino acids long. Germline CDR1 is LNHDA and CDR2 is SQIVND (reference sequence). The trim removed 9 bases at V and 2 bases at J, leaving 13 bases unmatched.

V usage is TRBV5-1 and J usage is TRBJ2-5; no reliable D call. Germline lookup yields CDR1 SGHRS and CDR2 YFSETQ. V lost 4 bases, J lost 4 bases, and 20 bases lay in between. This CDR3 is 16 amino acids long. CDR3: CASSMRPVGAGETQYF. The DNA for the CDR3 is TGCGCCAGCAGCATGCGCCCGGTGGGCGCAGGAGAGACCCAGTACTTC.

V is TRBV3-1 (or the pseudogene TRBV3-2) and J is TRBJ2-5, with 9 nucleotides matching TRBD1. There are 15 residues in the CDR3. Germline V lookup: CDR1 LGHDT, CDR2 YNNKEL (reference sequence). Trimming at V came to 4 bases and at J to 5 bases, leaving 8 bases not matched to a gene. CDR3 sequence reads: CASSLRQGGGETQYF. The CDR3, as DNA: TGTGCCAGCAGCCTGAGACAGGGGGGAGGGGAGACCCAGTACTTC.

V is TRBV19 and J is TRBJ1-3; tentative D call: TRBD1 (6 bases). The CDR3 sequence is 12 residues long. The V gene's germline CDR1 is LNHDA and CDR2 SQIVND (reference sequence). V lost 4 bases and J 7 bases, leaving 8 bases between the germline ends. The CDR3: CASSTGGNTIYF. Here the CDR3 DNA reads TGTGCCAGTAGTACTGGGGGCAACACCATATATTTT. Full variable domain (missing parts from reference TRBV19 and TRBJ1-3): DGGITQSPKYLFRKEGQNVTLSCEQNLNHDAMYWYRQDPGQGLRLIYYSQIVNDFQKGDIAEGYSVSREKKESFPLTVTSAQKNPTAFYLCASSTGGNTIYFGEGSWLTVV.

This sequence joins TRBV10-3 and TRBJ1-6; no clear D gene. Trimming took 4 bases from V and 5 from J, leaving 12 bases between them. This CDR3 spans 15 amino acids. From germline, CDR1 is ENHRY and CDR2 SYGVKD. As DNA, the CDR3 is TGTGCCATCAGTGTGACACTTCCTAATAATTCACCCCTCCACTTT. Protein sequence: CAISVTLPNNSPLHF.

The chain links TRBV25-1 to TRBJ2-1; the D gene is possibly TRBD2 (5 bases). V lost 1 base, J lost 4 bases, and 14 bases lay in between. The germline V gene encodes CDR1 MGHDK and CDR2 SYGVNS. The CDR3 runs 16 residues. CDR3 amino acids: CASSESAWEKYNEQFF. CDR3 coding DNA: TGTGCCAGCAGTGAATCCGCGTGGGAGAAGTACAATGAGCAGTTCTTC.

CDR3 sequence reads: CATSDKGGPGINEQFF. CDR3 DNA sequence: TGTGCCACCAGTGACAAAGGGGGCCCAGGGATCAATGAGCAGTTCTTC. The chain recombines TRBV24-1 with TRBJ2-1; 7 bases match TRBD1. This CDR3 spans 16 amino acids. With V trimmed by 4 bases and J by 6 bases, 11 bases remained unmatched. Germline CDR1 is KGHDR and CDR2 is SFDVKD.

The chain couples TRBV7-9 to TRBJ1-6, with D possibly matching TRBD1 (6 bases). CDR3 size: 16 residues. Trimming shortened V by 6 bases and J by 6 bases, and 18 bases separated the two germline ends. Looked up from germline, CDR1 is SEHNR and CDR2 is FQNEAQ (reference sequence). The CDR3 sequence: CASSYIGGPLNSPLHF. DNA for the CDR3: TGTGCCAGCAGTTATATAGGGGGACCGCTTAATTCACCCCTCCACTTT.

The CDR3 sequence: CASSARTEPFYEQYF. The DNA for the CDR3 is TGTGCCAGCAGCGCGAGGACAGAACCTTTCTACGAGCAGTACTTC. This rearrangement joins TRBV9 to TRBJ2-7, with D perhaps TRBD1 (6 bases). The CDR3 extends over 15 amino acids. The V end was cut by 3 bases, the J end by 3 bases, with 16 bases between. From germline, CDR1 is SGDLS and CDR2 YYNGEE.

This clone has a single count. The chain is built from TRBV5-1 and TRBJ1-2; 9 bases are shared with TRBD1. CDR3 size: 16 residues. Trimming cost V 6 bases and J 2 bases; bases outside gene matches: 11. Germline V CDR1 and CDR2: SGHRS, YFSETQ. The CDR3 spells CASIISPGTGNYGYTF. The CDR3 DNA reads TGCGCCAGCATAATTTCCCCCGGGACAGGGAACTATGGCTACACCTTC.

J is TRBJ2-1 and V is TRBV27, with 10 bases identical to TRBD2. V shed 2 bases, J shed 2 bases, and the junction held 6 bases outside the gene matches. The germline V gene encodes CDR1 MNHEY and CDR2 SMNVEV (reference sequence). The CDR3 is made up of 17 amino acids. CDR3 DNA: TGTGCCAGCAGTTTAATTAGCGGGAGGAGGACCTACAATGAGCAGTTCTTC. It translates to CASSLISGRRTYNEQFF.

The CDR3 reads CAISEGRRDSGGPGETQYF. DNA for the CDR3: TGTGCCATCAGTGAAGGGCGTAGGGATAGCGGGGGACCCGGGGAGACCCAGTACTTC. The gene calls are TRBV10-3 and TRBJ2-5, with 9 bases that match TRBD2. Unmatched junction bases numbered 19, after V lost 3 bases and J lost 5 bases. CDR3 length equals 19 residues. Germline V CDR1 and CDR2: ENHRY, SYGVKD.

By share of the sample, this clone is medium-sized. This chain uses TRBV7-3 with TRBJ2-7; D unclear. Germline V gives CDR1 SGHTA, CDR2 FQGTGA. V was cut by 3 bases and J by 5 bases, with 14 bases left in between. This CDR3 is built from 14 residues. The CDR3 sequence: CASSLVPISDEQYF. The CDR3 nucleotides are TGTGCCAGCAGCTTGGTACCGATTTCGGACGAGCAGTACTTC.